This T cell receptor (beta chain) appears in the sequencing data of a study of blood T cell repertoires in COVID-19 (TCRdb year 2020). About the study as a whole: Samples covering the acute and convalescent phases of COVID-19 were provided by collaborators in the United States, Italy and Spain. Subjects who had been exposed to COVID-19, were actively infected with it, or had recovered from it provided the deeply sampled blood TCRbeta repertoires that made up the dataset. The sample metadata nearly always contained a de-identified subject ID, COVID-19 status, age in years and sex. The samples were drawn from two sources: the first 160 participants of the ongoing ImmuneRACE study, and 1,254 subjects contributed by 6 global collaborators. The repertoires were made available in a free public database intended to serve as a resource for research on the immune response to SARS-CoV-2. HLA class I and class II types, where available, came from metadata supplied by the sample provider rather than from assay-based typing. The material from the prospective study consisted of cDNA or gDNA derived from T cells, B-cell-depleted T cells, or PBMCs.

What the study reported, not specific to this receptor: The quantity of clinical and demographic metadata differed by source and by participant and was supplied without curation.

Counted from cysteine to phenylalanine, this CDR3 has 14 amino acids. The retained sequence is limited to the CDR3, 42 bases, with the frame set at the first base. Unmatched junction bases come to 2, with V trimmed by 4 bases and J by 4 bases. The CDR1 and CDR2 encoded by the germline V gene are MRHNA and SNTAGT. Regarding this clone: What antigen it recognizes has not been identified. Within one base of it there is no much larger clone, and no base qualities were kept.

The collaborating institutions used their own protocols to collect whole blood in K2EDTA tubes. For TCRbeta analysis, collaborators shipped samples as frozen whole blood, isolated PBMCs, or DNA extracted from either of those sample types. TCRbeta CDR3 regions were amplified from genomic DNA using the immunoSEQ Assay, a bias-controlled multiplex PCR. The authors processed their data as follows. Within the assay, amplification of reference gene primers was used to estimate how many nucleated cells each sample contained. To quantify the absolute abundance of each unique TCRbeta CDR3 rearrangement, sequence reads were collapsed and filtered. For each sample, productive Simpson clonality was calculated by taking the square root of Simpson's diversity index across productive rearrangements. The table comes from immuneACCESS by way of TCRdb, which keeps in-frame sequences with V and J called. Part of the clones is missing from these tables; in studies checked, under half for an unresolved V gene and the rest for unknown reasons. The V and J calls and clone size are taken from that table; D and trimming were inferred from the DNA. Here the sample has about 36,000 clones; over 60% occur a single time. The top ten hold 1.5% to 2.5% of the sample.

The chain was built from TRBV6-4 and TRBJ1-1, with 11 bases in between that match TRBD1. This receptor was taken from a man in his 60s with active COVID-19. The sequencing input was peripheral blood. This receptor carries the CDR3 CASSAGTGGTEAFF. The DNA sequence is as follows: TGTGCCAGCAGTGCCGGGACAGGGGGCACTGAAGCTTTCTTT.